These T cell receptor beta chains were read from a single sample in a study of PD-1 blockade in mismatch repair-deficient tumors. Data came from immunoSEQ multiplex PCR; TCRdb stores just in-frame clones and leaves some out. This sample carries 70,000 to 90,000 clones, 80% to 90% of them seen once, and the ten largest clones take approximately 5.5%. This specimen was peripheral blood, taken 44 weeks after starting pembrolizumab. These receptors originate from an adult with mismatch repair-deficient cancer. Each CDR3 is given with its conserved first and last residue.

j_gene | v_gene | CDR3aa
TRBJ1-2 | TRBV2 | CASSDVGTGDYGYTF
TRBJ1-4 | TRBV5-1 | CASSQQGAQDEKLFF
TRBJ1-1 | TRBV19 | CATQTTEAFF
TRBJ1-5 | TRBV5-1 | CASSPGVMENQPQHF
TRBJ2-7 | TRBV9 | CASSPPHHPYEQYF
TRBJ2-1 | TRBV29-1 | CSVEVHPGLAFEQFF
TRBJ2-5 | TRBV11-1 | CASSLIGRDQETQYF
TRBJ1-1 | TRBV18 | CASSPLQGADTEAFF
TRBJ2-5 | TRBV5-4 | CASSYKETQYF
TRBJ2-7 | TRBV5-1 | CASSPDGFYEQYF
TRBJ2-7 | TRBV11-3 | CASSLTGTYEQYF
TRBJ2-3 | TRBV6-1 | CASSHRGRPDTQYF
TRBJ2-7 | TRBV5-1 | CASSLGTASGGEQYF
TRBJ1-5 | TRBV27 | CASSTGNQPQHF
TRBJ1-2 | TRBV5-1 | CASSPGTGGNYGYTF
TRBJ1-3 | TRBV30 | CAWSPDSFGNTIYF
TRBJ1-3 | TRBV6-1 | CASKTDRSGNTIYF
TRBJ1-1 | TRBV5-4 | CASSLQGVRNTEAFF
TRBJ2-1 | TRBV9 | CASSSGTSGRNYNEQFF
TRBJ2-7 | TRBV14 | CASSQAREGEQYF
TRBJ2-5 | TRBV6-1 | CASSGITSGRAIRETQYF
TRBJ1-1 | TRBV5-1 | CASSPDRGLTEAFF
TRBJ2-1 | TRBV7-2 | CASSTFPRGNNEQFF
TRBJ2-2 | TRBV10-3 | CAAGAGDSASGELFF
TRBJ2-1 | TRBV30 | CAWSVRPSGRFDEQFF
TRBJ1-2 | TRBV30 | CACSGMGAGSYGYTF
TRBJ2-7 | TRBV27 | CASSPDLKRYEQYF
TRBJ2-1 | TRBV7-3 | CASSSSGLGSHNEQFF
TRBJ2-6 | TRBV6-5 | CASSNSGANVLTF
TRBJ2-4 | TRBV14 | CASSQGRGRALGKNIQYF
TRBJ2-2 | TRBV10-2 | CATKYSLKSGADTGELFF
TRBJ1-3 | TRBV30 | CAWSSGPRISGNTIYF
TRBJ1-2 | TRBV6-5 | CASSPTGNGYTF
TRBJ2-1 | TRBV6-5 | CASSYSSSALGEQFF
TRBJ1-4 | TRBV7-2 | CASSSRTGGGEKLFF
TRBJ2-7 | TRBV19 | CASSFGQKYEQYF
TRBJ2-1 | TRBV27 | CASSPSGIANNEQFF
TRBJ2-6 | TRBV5-6 | CASSLRDSGANVLTF
TRBJ2-3 | TRBV4-2 | CASSQELLETDTQYF
TRBJ1-1 | TRBV7-2 | CASRITGDTEAFF
TRBJ1-2 | TRBV11-3 | CASSPGTGQDYGYTF
TRBJ2-3 | TRBV30 | CAWSPGQPDTQYF
TRBJ1-1 | TRBV27 | CASSIKRTGNTEAFF
TRBJ2-2 | TRBV4-3 | CASSQEWLFAPGELFF
TRBJ1-1 | TRBV18 | CASSPQGSVNTEAFF
TRBJ2-6 | TRBV19 | CASEDRGKAGANVLTF
TRBJ1-2 | TRBV5-1 | CASSLGTGSDGYTF
TRBJ1-4 | TRBV6-5 | CASSYSGTGFGELFF
TRBJ2-5 | TRBV27 | CASSPRGLAGQETQYF
TRBJ2-5 | TRBV23-1 | CASSQLGSGRANSETQYF
TRBJ2-1 | TRBV4-3 | CASSQTNIDEQFF
TRBJ2-7 | TRBV15 | CATSGKLSSYEQYF
TRBJ2-3 | TRBV5-4 | CASSQVQGADTQYF
TRBJ2-5 | TRBV5-1 | CASSLGTSGKLETQYF
TRBJ1-1 | TRBV11-3 | CASSLVLTEAFF
TRBJ2-1 | TRBV5-4 | CASSLVVKRVSYNEQFF
TRBJ1-1 | TRBV7-2 | CASSSRQGPTEAFF
TRBJ2-2 | TRBV10-1 | CASNAGGSNTGELFF
TRBJ2-7 | TRBV5-6 | CASSLNEYEQYF